This T cell receptor (beta chain) was documented in a study of CD8 T cells in Susac syndrome. It was negative isolation that provided the CD8+ and CD4+ T cells, whereas TEMRA cells were enriched by FACS. Germline V gene data show CDR1 as SGHRS and CDR2 as YFSETQ. The V gene end was trimmed by 4 bases and the J gene end by 7 bases; junction bases not matched to a gene: 10. The CDR3 totals 15 residues. Random-hexamer reverse transcription was applied to roughly 0.5 to 1 ug RNA. An immunoSEQ multiplex PCR amplified TCR beta CDR3 over 54 Vbeta and 13 Jbeta. Via MiXCR, TCRdb re-called the immunoSEQ multiplex PCR reads, giving one row per CDR3 protein. This repertoire shows some 100,000 distinct CDR3 sequences, 80% to 95% found once; its top ten account for approximately 0.12%.

This receptor was identified in a human donor in good health. Sequenced material: CD8+ T cells from PBMCs. The chain recombines TRBV5-1 with TRBJ1-1, with 10 bases aligning to TRBD1. The CDR3 loop is CASSISSGTGDEAFF. In DNA form, the CDR3 reads TGCGCCAGCAGCATATCCTCCGGGACAGGGGATGAAGCTTTCTTT.